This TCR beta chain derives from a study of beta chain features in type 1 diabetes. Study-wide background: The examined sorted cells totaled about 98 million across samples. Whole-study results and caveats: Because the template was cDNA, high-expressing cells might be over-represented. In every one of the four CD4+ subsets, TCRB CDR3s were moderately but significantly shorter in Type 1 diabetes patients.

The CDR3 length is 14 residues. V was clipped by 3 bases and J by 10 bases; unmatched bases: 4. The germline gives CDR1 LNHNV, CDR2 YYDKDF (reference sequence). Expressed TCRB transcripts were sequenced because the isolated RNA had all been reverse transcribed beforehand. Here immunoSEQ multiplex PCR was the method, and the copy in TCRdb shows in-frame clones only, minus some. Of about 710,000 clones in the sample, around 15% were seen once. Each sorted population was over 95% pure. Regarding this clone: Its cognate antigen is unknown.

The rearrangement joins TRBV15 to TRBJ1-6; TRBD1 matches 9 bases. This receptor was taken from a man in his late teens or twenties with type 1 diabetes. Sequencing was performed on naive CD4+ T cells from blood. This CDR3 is CATSRGQGGSPLHF. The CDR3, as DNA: TGTGCCACCAGCAGGGGACAGGGCGGCTCACCCCTCCACTTT.